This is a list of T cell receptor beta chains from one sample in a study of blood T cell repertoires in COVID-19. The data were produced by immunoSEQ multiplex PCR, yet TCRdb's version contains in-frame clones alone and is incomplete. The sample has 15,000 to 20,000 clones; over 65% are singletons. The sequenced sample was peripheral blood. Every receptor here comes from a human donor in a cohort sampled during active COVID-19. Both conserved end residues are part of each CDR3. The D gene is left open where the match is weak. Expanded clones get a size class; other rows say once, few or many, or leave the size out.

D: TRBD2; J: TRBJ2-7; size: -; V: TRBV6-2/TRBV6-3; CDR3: CASSWGFSGSDEQYF; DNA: TGTGCCAGCAGTTGGGGGTTTAGCGGGAGCGACGAGCAGTACTTC
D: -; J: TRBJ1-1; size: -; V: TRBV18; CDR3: CASSPPNRVAEAFF; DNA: TGTGCCAGCTCACCACCGAACAGGGTGGCTGAAGCTTTCTTT
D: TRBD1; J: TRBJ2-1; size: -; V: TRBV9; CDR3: CASSVETGNNEQFF; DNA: TGTGCCAGCAGCGTTGAGACAGGGAACAATGAGCAGTTCTTC
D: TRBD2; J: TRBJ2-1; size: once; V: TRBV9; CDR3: CASSGAGLAPNEQFF; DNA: TGTGCCAGCAGCGGGGCGGGACTAGCTCCCAATGAGCAGTTCTTC
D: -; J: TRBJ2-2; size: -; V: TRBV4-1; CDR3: CASTPLLGVMSTTGELFF; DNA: TGCGCCAGCACCCCACTACTAGGAGTGATGTCCACCACCGGGGAGCTGTTTTTT
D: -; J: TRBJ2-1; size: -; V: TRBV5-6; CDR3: CASSSTLGGAEDYNEQFF; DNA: TGTGCCAGCAGCTCCACCCTTGGGGGGGCGGAGGACTACAATGAGCAGTTCTTC
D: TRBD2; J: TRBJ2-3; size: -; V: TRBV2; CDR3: CASGRGITDTQYF; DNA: TGTGCCAGCGGGCGGGGGATCACAGATACGCAGTATTTT
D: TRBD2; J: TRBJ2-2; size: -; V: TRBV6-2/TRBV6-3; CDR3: CASSYPRLAGARGELFF; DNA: TGTGCCAGCAGTTACCCAAGACTAGCGGGAGCCCGTGGGGAGCTGTTTTTT
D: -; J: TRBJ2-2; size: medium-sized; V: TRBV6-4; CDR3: CASSGSGEHGELFF; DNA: TGTGCCAGCAGTGGATCAGGGGAGCACGGGGAGCTGTTTTTT
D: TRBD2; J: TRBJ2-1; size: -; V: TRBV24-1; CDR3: CATSVWTSGRRHEQFF; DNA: TGTGCCACCAGTGTTTGGACTAGCGGGAGGAGGCATGAGCAGTTCTTC
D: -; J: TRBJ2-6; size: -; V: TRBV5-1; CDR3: CASSLTGSLGSGANVLTF; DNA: TGCGCCAGCAGCCTAACAGGTAGCCTTGGCTCTGGGGCCAACGTCCTGACTTTC
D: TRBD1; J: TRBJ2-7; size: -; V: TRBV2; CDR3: CASGTGGYEQYF; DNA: TGTGCCAGCGGGACAGGGGGCTACGAGCAGTACTTC
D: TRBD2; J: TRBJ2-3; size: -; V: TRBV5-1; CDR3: CASSLLGGAGGSTDTQYF; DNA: TGCGCCAGCAGCCTTCTTGGTGGAGCGGGAGGTAGCACAGATACGCAGTATTTT
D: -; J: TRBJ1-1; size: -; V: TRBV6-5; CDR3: CASVAAYYEAFF; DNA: TGTGCCAGTGTAGCAGCTTACTATGAAGCTTTCTTT
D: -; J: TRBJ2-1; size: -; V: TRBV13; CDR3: CASSLGLGSANEQFF; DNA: TGTGCCAGCAGCTTAGGCCTAGGGAGCGCCAATGAGCAGTTCTTC
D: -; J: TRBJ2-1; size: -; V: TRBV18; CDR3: CASSPPRSGLYNEQFF; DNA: TGTGCCAGCTCACCCCCCCGAAGCGGGCTTTACAATGAGCAGTTCTTC
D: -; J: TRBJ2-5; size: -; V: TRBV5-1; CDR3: CASSWSATAQETQYF; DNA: TGCGCCAGCAGCTGGTCTGCGACAGCTCAGGAGACCCAGTACTTC
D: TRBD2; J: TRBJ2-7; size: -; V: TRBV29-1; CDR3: CSVRTSGSYEQYF; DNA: TGCAGCGTTAGGACTAGCGGGAGCTACGAGCAGTACTTC
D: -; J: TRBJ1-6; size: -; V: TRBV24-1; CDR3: CATSEAYSPLHF; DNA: TGTGCCACCAGTGAGGCTTATTCACCCCTCCACTTT
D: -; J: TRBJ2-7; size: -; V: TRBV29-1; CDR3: CSGKQALGEQYF; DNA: TGCAGCGGGAAACAGGCCTTGGGCGAGCAGTACTTC
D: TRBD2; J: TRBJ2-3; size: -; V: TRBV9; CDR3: CASSVKAGTDTQYF; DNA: TGTGCCAGCAGCGTAAAAGCGGGAACAGATACGCAGTATTTT
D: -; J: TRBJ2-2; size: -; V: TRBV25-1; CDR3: CASREGGELFF; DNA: TGTGCCAGCAGGGAGGGCGGGGAGCTGTTTTTT
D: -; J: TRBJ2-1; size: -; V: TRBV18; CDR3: CASSPPSVYEQFF; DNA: TGTGCCAGCTCACCCCCTAGCGTCTATGAGCAGTTCTTC
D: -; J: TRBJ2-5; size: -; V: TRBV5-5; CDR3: CASSRPGFWETQYF; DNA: TGTGCCAGCAGCCGTCCAGGGTTTTGGGAGACCCAGTACTTC
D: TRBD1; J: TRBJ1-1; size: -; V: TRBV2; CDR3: CASSLPPGQGRTEAFF; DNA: TGTGCCAGCAGTTTACCGCCGGGACAGGGTCGCACTGAAGCTTTCTTT
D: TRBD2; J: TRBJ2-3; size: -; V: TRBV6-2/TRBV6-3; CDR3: CASSPGLEADTQYF; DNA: TGTGCCAGCAGTCCGGGACTAGAGGCAGATACGCAGTATTTT
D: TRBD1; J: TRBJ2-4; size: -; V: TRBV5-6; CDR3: CASSGQGKAKNIQYF; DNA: TGTGCCAGCAGCGGACAGGGTAAGGCCAAAAACATTCAGTACTTC
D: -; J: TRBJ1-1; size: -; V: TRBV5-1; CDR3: CASSEGNTEAFF; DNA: TGCGCCAGCTCGGAGGGGAACACTGAAGCTTTCTTT
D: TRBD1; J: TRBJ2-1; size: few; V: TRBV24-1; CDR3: CATSVRDRESDEQFF; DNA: TGTGCCACCAGTGTAAGGGACAGGGAATCGGATGAGCAGTTCTTC
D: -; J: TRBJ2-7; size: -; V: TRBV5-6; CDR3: CASSLLVGLIYEQYF; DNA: TGTGCCAGCAGCTTGTTGGTTGGGCTTATATACGAGCAGTACTTC
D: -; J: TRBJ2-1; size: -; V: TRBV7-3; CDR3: CASSPGGEQFF; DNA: TGTGCCAGCAGCCCCGGAGGCGAGCAGTTCTTC
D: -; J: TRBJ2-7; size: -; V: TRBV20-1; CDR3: CSASRAALLDEQYF; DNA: TGCAGTGCTAGTCGCGCGGCCTTGCTCGACGAGCAGTACTTC
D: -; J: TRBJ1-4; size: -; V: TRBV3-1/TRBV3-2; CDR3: CASSLLSGAKLFF; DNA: TGTGCCAGCAGCCTACTCTCAGGGGCCAAACTGTTTTTT
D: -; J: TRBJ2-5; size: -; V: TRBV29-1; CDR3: CSVLRNFRETQYF; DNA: TGCAGCGTGCTTAGAAATTTCCGGGAGACCCAGTACTTC
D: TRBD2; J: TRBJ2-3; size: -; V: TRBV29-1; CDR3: CSVALAGGAADTQYF; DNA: TGCAGCGTTGCCCTAGCGGGAGGGGCCGCAGATACGCAGTATTTT
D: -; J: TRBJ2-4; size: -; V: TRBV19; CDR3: CASSMSVVGLAWVKNIQYF; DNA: TGTGCCAGTAGTATGTCTGTGGTGGGGCTAGCGTGGGTCAAAAACATTCAGTACTTC
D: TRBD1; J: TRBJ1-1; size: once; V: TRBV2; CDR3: CASSRTPLTGGFGAFF; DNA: TGTGCCAGCAGTCGAACTCCTTTGACAGGGGGGTTCGGAGCTTTCTTT
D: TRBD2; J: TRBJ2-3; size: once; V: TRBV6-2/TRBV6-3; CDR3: CASGRGSPDTQYF; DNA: TGTGCCAGCGGCCGCGGGAGCCCCGATACGCAGTATTTT
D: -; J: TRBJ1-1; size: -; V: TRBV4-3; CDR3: CASSQDPEGSGPTEAFF; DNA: TGCGCCAGCAGCCAAGATCCTGAGGGAAGCGGGCCAACTGAAGCTTTCTTT
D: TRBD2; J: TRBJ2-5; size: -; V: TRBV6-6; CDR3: CASRTSDQETQYF; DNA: TGTGCCAGCAGGACTAGCGACCAAGAGACCCAGTACTTC
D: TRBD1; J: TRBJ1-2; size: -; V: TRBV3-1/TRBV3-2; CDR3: CASSQQTGGLGYTF; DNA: TGTGCCAGCAGCCAACAGACAGGGGGCCTTGGCTACACCTTC
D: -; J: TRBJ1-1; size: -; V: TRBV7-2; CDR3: CASSLRVVAGGSTFF; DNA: -
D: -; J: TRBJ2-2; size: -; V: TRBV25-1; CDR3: CASSSRGTTGELFF; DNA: TGTGCCAGCAGTAGCAGGGGCACCACCGGGGAGCTGTTTTTT
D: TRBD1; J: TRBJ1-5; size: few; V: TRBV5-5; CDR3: CASSNRGPGSNQPQHF; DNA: TGTGCCAGCAGCAACAGGGGGCCGGGAAGCAATCAGCCCCAGCATTTT
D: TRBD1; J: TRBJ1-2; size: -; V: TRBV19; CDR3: CASSIDVGTALRGYTF; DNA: TGTGCCAGTAGTATAGATGTGGGGACAGCTCTGAGGGGCTACACCTTC
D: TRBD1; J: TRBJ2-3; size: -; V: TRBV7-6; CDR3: CASSTGQGHTDTQYF; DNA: TGTGCCAGCAGCACGGGACAGGGCCACACAGATACGCAGTATTTT
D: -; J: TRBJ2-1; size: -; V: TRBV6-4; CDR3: CASSDSPGSNEQFF; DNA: TGTGCCAGCAGTGACTCCCCGGGAAGCAATGAGCAGTTCTTC
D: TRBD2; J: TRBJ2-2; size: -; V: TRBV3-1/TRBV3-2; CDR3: CASSQDLGTNPHRELFF; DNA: TGTGCCAGCAGCCAAGATTTGGGGACTAACCCCCATAGGGAGCTGTTTTTT
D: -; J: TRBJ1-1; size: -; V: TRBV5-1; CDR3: CASSLGSVPSTEAFF; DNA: TGCGCCAGCAGCTTGGGGTCCGTGCCGAGCACTGAAGCTTTCTTT
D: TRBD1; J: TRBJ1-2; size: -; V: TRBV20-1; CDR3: CSASGTGAYGYTF; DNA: TGCAGTGCTAGTGGGACAGGAGCCTATGGCTACACCTTC
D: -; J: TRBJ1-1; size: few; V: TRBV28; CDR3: CASSFVGGNTEAFF; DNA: TGTGCCAGCAGTTTTGTCGGGGGGAACACTGAAGCTTTCTTT
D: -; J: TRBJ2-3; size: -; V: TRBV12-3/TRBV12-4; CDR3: CASSSVDTQYF; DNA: TGTGCCAGCTCTTCGGTTGATACGCAGTATTTT